This T cell receptor beta chain stems from a study of T cell responses to AZD1222 COVID-19 vaccine. Study context: Analysis merged second doses at about 4 or about 12 weeks. Study conclusions and caveats: Baseline seropositivity characterized only six AZD1222 recipients. The sample set comprised mostly white British donors with more females, and clonal diversity was possibly underestimated. Dominant at 160-218 and 743-854, vaccine-associated CD4 TCRs also spanned spike.

The V gene's germline CDR1 is ENHRY and CDR2 SYGVKD. Trimming pared 3 bases from V and 5 bases from J, leaving 7 bases between. CDR3 size: 12 residues. The repertoire was sequenced with immunoSEQ multiplex PCR; TCRdb's copy has only in-frame clones and lacks some. Of around 120,000 clones listed, about nine tenths are singletons. Note on this clone: Antigen unknown.

The chain couples TRBV10-3 to TRBJ2-5, with D possibly being TRBD2 (6 bases). This clonotype was sampled from an adult in good health. Here the sequenced sample was peripheral blood, taken on day 0 of AZD1222 vaccination. CDR3 sequence reads: CAISELAETQYF. CDR3 DNA sequence: TGTGCCATCAGTGAACTAGCCGAGACCCAGTACTTC.